This TCR beta chain came from a study of shared clonotypes between healthy human individuals. For every subset, genomic DNA was evenly distributed across several immunoSEQ plates. The method was immunoSEQ multiplex PCR; TCRdb's version includes in-frame clones alone and lacks a portion of them. Of more than 500,000 clones detected, about 96% appear once; the ten largest clones hold around 0.067%. V shed 3 bases and J 5 bases; nucleotides not matched to a gene: 9. The V gene's germline CDR1 is KGHSH and CDR2 LQKENI. This CDR3 spans 18 amino acids. The specimen was naive CD4+ T cells sorted from blood. Subset specified: CD45RA+ positively selected. J is TRBJ2-1 and V is TRBV18; TRBD2 agrees at 14 bases. This TCR was sampled from a woman aged 30 to 39 in good health. The CDR3 sequence: CASSPSTGTSGSNNEQFF. The CDR3 DNA follows: TGTGCCAGCTCACCCTCTACCGGGACTAGCGGGAGTAACAATGAGCAGTTCTTC.